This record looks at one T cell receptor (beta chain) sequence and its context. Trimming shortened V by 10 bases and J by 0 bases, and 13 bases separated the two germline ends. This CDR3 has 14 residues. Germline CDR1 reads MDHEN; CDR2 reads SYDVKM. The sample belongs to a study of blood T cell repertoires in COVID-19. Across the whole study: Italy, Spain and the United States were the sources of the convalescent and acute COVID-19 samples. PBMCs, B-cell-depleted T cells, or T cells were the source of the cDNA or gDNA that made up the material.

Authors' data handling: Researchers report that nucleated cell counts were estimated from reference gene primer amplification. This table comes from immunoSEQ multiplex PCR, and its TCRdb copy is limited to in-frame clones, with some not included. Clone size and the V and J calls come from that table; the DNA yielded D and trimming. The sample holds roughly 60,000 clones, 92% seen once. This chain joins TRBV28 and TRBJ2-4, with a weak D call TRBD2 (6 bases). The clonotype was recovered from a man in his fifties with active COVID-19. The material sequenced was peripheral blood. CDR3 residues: CATSGSLAKNIQYF. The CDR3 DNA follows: TGTGCCACATCCGGGAGCCTAGCCAAAAACATTCAGTACTTC. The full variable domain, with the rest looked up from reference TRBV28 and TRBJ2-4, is DVKVTQSSRYLVKRTGEKVFLECVQDMDHENMFWYRQDPGLGLRLIYFSYDVKMKEKGDIPEGYSVSREKKERFSLILESASTNQTSMYLCATSGSLAKNIQYFGAGTRLSVL.